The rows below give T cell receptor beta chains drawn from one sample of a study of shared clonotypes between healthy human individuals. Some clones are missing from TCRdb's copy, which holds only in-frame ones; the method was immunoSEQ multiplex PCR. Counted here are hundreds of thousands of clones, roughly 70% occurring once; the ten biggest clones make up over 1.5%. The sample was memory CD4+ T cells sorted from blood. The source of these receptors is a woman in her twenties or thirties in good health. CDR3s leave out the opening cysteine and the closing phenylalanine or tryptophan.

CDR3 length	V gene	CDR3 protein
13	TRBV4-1	ASRREGGLGETQY
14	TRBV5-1	ASSSRISGGPYEQY
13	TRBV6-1	ASSETGVGNQPQH
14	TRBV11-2	ASSLGLNSPNTEAF
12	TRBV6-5	ASSRASGNYGYT
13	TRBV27	ASTRASGPRNEQY
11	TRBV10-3	AISGTGLYEQY
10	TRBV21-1	ASSHFGETQY
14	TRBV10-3	AISESADPGANVLT
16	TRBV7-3	ASSLISVSGSLHNEQF
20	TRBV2	ASPPRTGQGGLRLTGANVLT
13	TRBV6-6	ASNRRVPHLNEQF
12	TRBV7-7	ASSLGGQGYEQY
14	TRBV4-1	ASSPASVSSGNTIY
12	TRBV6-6	ASSPLANTDTQY
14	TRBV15	ATSRDPPGGGEKLF
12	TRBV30	AWKTQGLNTEAF
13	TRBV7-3	ASSLTRGADTEAF
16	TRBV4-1	ASSQDRGSERLYNEQF
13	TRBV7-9	ASSLSDRRDYEQY
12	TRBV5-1	ASTWPQGQGELF
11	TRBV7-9	ASSSRQTGELF
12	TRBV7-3	ASSLTRTSNEQF
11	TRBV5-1	ASSLAWTDTQY
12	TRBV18	ASSRTGSSYEQY
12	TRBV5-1	ASSLEGVGTEAF
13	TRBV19	ASSVSGSSYNEQF
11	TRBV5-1	ATAQQDPYEQY
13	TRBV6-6	ASSSQGASQYEQY
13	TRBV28	ASSPGRGAGEKLF
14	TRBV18	ASSPSLAGSQETQY
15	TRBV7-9	ASSLAYLGQVSETQY
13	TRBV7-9	ASSLDLVIQHGYT